This T cell receptor beta chain was sequenced during a study of T cell repertoires in cytomegalovirus infection. Study details: Shared public TCR beta signatures pointed to both CMV infection and a matching HLA type. Study-level results: The ex vivo response showed dominance by HLA-C-restricted CMV-specific TCR beta clonotypes. Public TCR beta family frequency separated CMV-and-HLA carriers, including in an independent cohort.

This clonotype was detected ten times or more. Antigen specificity is unknown. The CDR3 covers 17 residues. The V gene's germline CDR1 is SGHVS and CDR2 FQNEAQ. Trimming at V came to 5 bases and at J to 4 bases, leaving 8 bases not matched to a gene. TCRdb fed the reads into MiXCR, producing one record per CDR3 protein. This table has approximately 500,000 distinct CDR3 sequences, about 15% appearing once. This sequence was found in a human donor in good health (CMV status not recorded). Some clones in this sample may be carry-over from other donors' samples. Sequences were obtained from CD8+ T cells from PBMCs. The chain employs TRBV7-8 and TRBJ2-3; 14 nucleotides line up with TRBD2. CDR3 DNA sequence: TGTGCCAGCAGCACCCGACTAGCGGGGGGGCAGCCAGATACGCAGTATTTT. This translates into CASSTRLAGGQPDTQYF.